The TCR beta chain under discussion was sequenced for a study of response to subunit inactivated influenza vaccine (dated 2018 in TCRdb). In terms of the full investigation: Deep quantitative profiling of the T cell receptor repertoire was used in the study to follow responses to a trivalent subunit inactivated influenza vaccine. Paper-wide results and their limitations: It was suggested by the authors that each seasonal influenza vaccination may recruit only a limited number of new T cells.

As regards this clonotype: This receptor's antigen is unknown. Qualities for individual bases were not recorded, and no much larger clone is one base off.

The CDR3 numbers 14 residues from cysteine through phenylalanine. Only CDR3 DNA is held: 42 bases, read in frame from base 1. V loses 3 bases of germline sequence and J loses 8 bases, and the interval between the two ends is 16 bases. CDR1 MGHRA and CDR2 YSYEKL were looked up in the germline V gene. The library came from RT-PCR. Instrument used: Illumina HiSeq 2500. Using fastp trimming at Q25 and MiXCR clonotype assembly, TCRdb reanalyzed the public sequencing data and kept in-frame beta chains. CDR3 protein sequences are deduplicated, and each keeps its most common genes and DNA. This sample has about 520,000 distinct CDR3 sequences in its table, and approximately 7.7% of those were observed once. Less than 15% of the sample lies in the top ten.

The sequence joins TRBV4-1 to TRBJ1-2, with an unclear D gene assignment. The starting material was PBMCs from blood, obtained less than 25 months after vaccination. This TCR came from a man aged 50-75 years who received an inactivated influenza vaccine. Donor details come from another sample of the same person, matched by shared clones. The sequenced DNA: TGCGCCAGCAGCCACCTAGACGACCAAGGGGGCTACACCTTC. Translated, this is CASSHLDDQGGYTF.